This TCR beta chain originates from a study of blood T cell repertoires in COVID-19. Study-wide context: Samples came from the United States, Italy and Spain, spanning acute and convalescent COVID-19. From T cells, B-cell-depleted T cells, or PBMCs came the material, which was cDNA or gDNA.

Methods used by the authors: From reference gene primer amplification, estimates of nucleated cell counts were derived. Sequencing used immunoSEQ multiplex PCR; TCRdb keeps in-frame clones, though not all of them. D and trimming come from the DNA, and the V and J calls and clone size come from that table. The sample has some 150,000 clones; roughly 87% are singletons. From germline, CDR1 is MNHEY and CDR2 SVGAGI. This CDR3 comprises 15 residues. V was shortened by 8 bases and J by 5 bases, with 19 bases between the two germline ends. The sample comprised peripheral blood. The TCR was taken from a woman aged 45-65 years with acute or convalescent COVID-19. The chain uses TRBV6-5 and TRBJ1-3, with a weak D call TRBD1 (6 bases). The CDR3 reads CASGGGEAGRNTIYF. The CDR3 nucleotides read TGTGCCAGCGGAGGGGGGGAAGCAGGTAGAAACACCATATATTTT.